This is a list of T cell receptor beta chains from one sample in a study of blood T cell repertoires in COVID-19. Sequenced by immunoSEQ multiplex PCR; TCRdb stores in-frame clones only, minus some. The profile shows approximately 260,000 clones, 70% to 90% of them singletons. Material: peripheral blood. The source is a man in his 60s who had recovered from COVID-19. CDR3s include the opening cysteine and the closing phenylalanine or tryptophan. A D gene is named only where the DNA matches it firmly. Expanded clones get a size class; other rows say once, few or many, or leave the size out.

j_call d_call v_call clone_size cdr3_aa cdr3_nt
TRBJ1-2 NA TRBV3-1/TRBV3-2 once CASSQGRAQANYGYTF TGTGCCAGCAGCCAGGGGAGGGCACAAGCTAACTATGGCTACACCTTC
TRBJ1-1 NA TRBV3-1/TRBV3-2 NA CASSRLPPGMNTEAFF TGTGCCAGCAGCCGGCTACCACCAGGGATGAACACTGAAGCTTTCTTT
TRBJ2-5 TRBD2 TRBV19 NA CASSSQRGDQETQYF TGTGCCAGTAGTTCGCAGCGGGGGGACCAAGAGACCCAGTACTTC
TRBJ2-2 NA TRBV3-1/TRBV3-2 NA CASRVTGANTGELFF TGTGCCAGCAGAGTGACAGGAGCGAACACCGGGGAGCTGTTTTTT
TRBJ2-7 TRBD1 TRBV6-5 NA CASRNSGTGSYEQYF TGTGCCAGCAGAAATTCCGGGACAGGGTCCTACGAGCAGTACTTC
TRBJ2-7 TRBD2 TRBV5-1 NA CASSLYPPSGSLNEQYF TGCGCCAGCAGCTTATATCCCCCCAGCGGGAGTTTGAACGAGCAGTACTTC
TRBJ2-7 NA TRBV7-9 NA CASERGFSSYEQYF TGTGCCAGCGAACGCGGGTTTAGCTCCTACGAGCAGTACTTC
TRBJ2-5 TRBD2 TRBV2 NA CASSEGTMGGETQYF TGTGCCAGCAGTGAAGGGACCATGGGGGGGGAGACCCAGTACTTC
TRBJ1-5 TRBD1 TRBV5-5 NA CASSRGGGNQPQHF TGTGCCAGCAGTCGAGGGGGCGGCAATCAGCCCCAGCATTTT
TRBJ1-5 NA TRBV15 NA CATSRDRTTGGRGPQHF TGTGCCACCAGCAGAGATCGTACGACCGGGGGGAGGGGGCCCCAGCATTTT
TRBJ1-5 TRBD1 TRBV24-1 NA CATSDGTGGGQPQHF TGTGCCACCAGTGATGGGACAGGGGGGGGTCAGCCCCAGCATTTT
TRBJ2-7 TRBD1 TRBV10-1 NA CASSAIPGQMNYEQYF TGCGCCAGCAGTGCAATTCCGGGACAGATGAACTACGAGCAGTACTTC
TRBJ2-1 TRBD2 TRBV15 NA CATSTRLAGVYEQFF TGTGCCACCAGCACCAGACTAGCGGGGGTTTATGAGCAGTTCTTC
TRBJ1-1 TRBD1 TRBV5-4 NA CASSPPGTVSHTEAFF TGTGCCAGCAGCCCGCCGGGGACAGTCAGTCACACTGAAGCTTTCTTT
TRBJ2-7 NA TRBV6-2/TRBV6-3 once CASSYSRQNEQYF TGTGCCAGCAGTTACTCGAGGCAGAACGAGCAGTACTTC
TRBJ1-3 TRBD1 TRBV9 NA CASSARQGEPSGNTIYF TGTGCCAGCAGCGCCCGACAGGGGGAACCCTCTGGAAACACCATATATTTT
TRBJ2-1 TRBD1 TRBV29-1 NA CSVAVGVGGLGNEQFF TGCAGCGTCGCCGTTGGGGTAGGGGGCCTTGGCAATGAGCAGTTCTTC
TRBJ2-6 NA TRBV9 NA CASSVEYRTSGANVLTF TGTGCCAGCAGCGTAGAGTACAGGACATCTGGGGCCAACGTCCTGACTTTC
TRBJ1-6 NA TRBV6-5 NA CASSRDFNSPLHF TGTGCCAGCAGTCGGGACTTTAATTCACCCCTCCACTTT
TRBJ2-3 NA TRBV7-2 NA CASSLLGVTDTQYF TGTGCCAGCAGCTTATTAGGGGTCACAGATACGCAGTATTTT
TRBJ1-4 TRBD1 TRBV5-6 NA CASRATGDGSTNEKLFF TGTGCCAGCAGAGCGACAGGGGATGGTTCAACTAATGAAAAACTGTTTTTT
TRBJ2-7 TRBD2 TRBV19 NA CASSSGTSRYEQYF TGTGCCAGTAGTTCCGGGACTAGCCGCTACGAGCAGTACTTC
TRBJ2-7 TRBD2 TRBV11-2 NA CASSFQFTSGSSSYEQYF TGTGCCAGCAGCTTTCAATTTACTAGCGGGTCGAGCTCCTACGAGCAGTACTTC
TRBJ2-3 TRBD2 TRBV3-1/TRBV3-2 NA CASSLGLAPTQYF TGTGCCAGCAGCCTCGGACTAGCGCCTACGCAGTATTTT
TRBJ2-5 TRBD2 TRBV6-2/TRBV6-3 NA CASSLVASGRGKTQYF TGTGCCAGCAGCCTAGTGGCCAGCGGGAGGGGAAAGACCCAGTACTTC
TRBJ2-3 TRBD2 TRBV7-7 NA CASSLGLAPTDTQYF TGTGCCAGCAGCTTAGGACTAGCCCCCACAGATACGCAGTATTTT
TRBJ1-6 TRBD1 TRBV3-1/TRBV3-2 NA CASSQKANWGQYNSPLHF TGTGCCAGCAGCCAGAAAGCTAACTGGGGACAGTATAATTCACCCCTCCACTTT
TRBJ2-2 TRBD2 TRBV6-1 NA CASSAIGTSGSFSAGELFF TGTGCCAGCAGTGCAATTGGGACTAGCGGGAGTTTCTCGGCCGGGGAGCTGTTTTTT
TRBJ1-2 TRBD1 TRBV28 NA CASLSPGQQYNYGYTF TGTGCCAGCCTGTCCCCGGGACAGCAATATAACTATGGCTACACCTTC
TRBJ2-6 NA TRBV29-1 once CSVEEQGSGANVLTF TGCAGCGTTGAAGAACAGGGCTCTGGGGCCAACGTCCTGACTTTC
TRBJ1-6 TRBD1 TRBV30 NA CAWSDGGRGPLVTNSPLHF TGTGCCTGGAGTGACGGGGGCAGGGGGCCATTAGTAACTAATTCACCCCTCCACTTT
TRBJ2-5 NA TRBV4-2 NA CASSRTFGPGETQYF TGTGCCAGCAGCCGGACATTCGGGCCGGGAGAGACCCAGTACTTC
TRBJ1-5 NA TRBV5-5 once CASRRSGVPDQPQHF TGTGCCAGCAGGCGAAGCGGGGTGCCCGATCAGCCCCAGCATTTT
TRBJ2-6 NA TRBV18 once CASSTTGGAGANVLTF TGTGCCAGCTCAACTACAGGGGGGGCTGGGGCCAACGTCCTGACTTTC
TRBJ2-1 TRBD1 TRBV28 NA CASSLFDRGGNEQFF TGTGCCAGCAGTTTATTCGACAGGGGGGGCAATGAGCAGTTCTTC
TRBJ1-2 NA TRBV7-9 NA CASSATGYGYTF TGTGCCAGCAGTGCGACGGGCTATGGCTACACCTTC
TRBJ2-7 TRBD1 TRBV30 NA CAWAGTGYREQYF TGTGCCTGGGCCGGGACAGGGTATCGCGAGCAGTACTTC
TRBJ2-7 NA TRBV11-3 NA CASSIRGSEQYF TGTGCCAGCAGCATAAGGGGTTCCGAGCAGTACTTC
TRBJ2-2 TRBD1 TRBV9 NA CASSVVTGTGTNTGELFF TGTGCCAGCAGCGTAGTTACTGGGACAGGGACTAACACCGGGGAGCTGTTTTTT
TRBJ2-7 NA TRBV28 NA CASSLGSNYEQYF TGTGCCAGCAGTTTAGGCTCAAACTACGAGCAGTACTTC
TRBJ1-6 TRBD1 TRBV28 NA CASSPQGTGGSNSPLHF TGTGCCAGCAGTCCTCAAGGGACAGGGGGCTCTAATTCACCCCTCCACTTT
TRBJ1-3 NA TRBV30 NA CAWSVLRGGGSGNTIYF TGTGCCTGGAGTGTACTGAGGGGAGGGGGATCTGGAAACACCATATATTTT
TRBJ1-5 TRBD1 TRBV4-2 few CASSPQAGTGGNQPQHF TGTGCCAGCAGCCCGCAGGCCGGGACAGGGGGAAATCAGCCCCAGCATTTT